This TCR beta chain was retrieved from a study of vaccination effects on CD4 cells after COVID-19. Before sequencing, viral peptide pools were used by the ViraFEST assay to expand antigen-specific CD4+ T cells. Cells that had been cultured for 10 days were the source of isolated CD4+ T cells. Vaccine administered to participants consisted of two doses of either BNT162b2 or mRNA-1273. Comments on this clone: Its antigen is not identified.

This CDR3 has 17 amino acids. In germline, CDR1 is MGHRA, CDR2 YSYEKL. V gave up 1 base and J gave up 5 bases; unmatched junction bases: 5. Using immunoSEQ multiplex PCR, the repertoire was profiled, and TCRdb retains in-frame clones only, with some absent. Here the sample spans more than 65,000 clones, 75% to 85% being singletons. General observations from the study: The vaccine-induced clones of healthy vaccinees included only 1 of 255 that cross-reacted with common cold coronaviruses.

The sequence was collected from a human donor who received a COVID-19 vaccine. The J gene is TRBJ2-1, the V gene TRBV4-1; TRBD2 matches 13 bases. The sample in question was CD4+ T cells from PBMCs cultured with HCoV-229E spike peptides, obtained after COVID-19 vaccination. The chain's CDR3 is CASSQARTSGGNNEQFF. The CDR3 DNA reads as TGCGCCAGCAGCCAAGCGCGGACTAGCGGGGGAAACAATGAGCAGTTCTTC.